Presented here are 22 T cell receptor beta chains from one specimen sequenced in a study of T cell responses to AZD1222 COVID-19 vaccine. TCRdb's table, derived via immunoSEQ multiplex PCR, lists solely in-frame clones and lacks some. The sample lists roughly 200,000 clones; about 92% were seen once. Material: peripheral blood, obtained on day 0 of MenACWY control vaccination. Receptors originate from an adult in good health.

The chain recombines TRBV13 with TRBJ1-2; D is unclear. The germline V gene encodes CDR1 PRHDT and CDR2 FYEKMQ (reference sequence). This CDR3 has 13 residues. The V end was cut by 1 base, the J end by 8 bases, with 11 bases between. This chain's CDR3 is CASSLDAGVGYTF. The CDR3 nucleotides are TGTGCCAGCAGCTTAGATGCAGGAGTCGGCTACACCTTC.

The rearrangement joins TRBV2 to TRBJ1-3, with D unresolved. This CDR3 contains 14 residues. CDR1 is SNHLY and CDR2 is FYNNEI in the germline V gene. Trimming removed 7 bases at V and 0 bases at J, with 10 bases between. CDR3 DNA: TGTGCCAGCACCTACACGATCTCTGGAAACACCATATATTTT. Its protein product is CASTYTISGNTIYF.

This clone was seen a few times. This chain joins TRBV5-1 and TRBJ2-5; no clear D. The CDR3 is made up of 13 amino acids. With 7 bases removed from V and 1 base from J, the gap between germline ends came to 11 bases. Germline assignment: CDR1 SGHRS and CDR2 YFSETQ. The CDR3, as DNA: TGCGCCAGCGGCCCCGGGTCCCAAGAGACCCAGTACTTC. Encoded protein: CASGPGSQETQYF.

In its sample, this clone was seen once. The J gene is TRBJ1-2, the V gene TRBV21-1; TRBD1 is taken as the D call from the table, unchecked against the DNA. TRBV21-1 is a pseudogene segment. This CDR3 region has 17 residues. The CDR3 region has the DNA TGTGCCAGCAGCAAAGAAGGAGATGGTGGGACAGCCTATGGCTACACCTTC. Amino acids: CASSKEGDGGTAYGYTF.

This clone has more than one count but fewer than ten. V and J are TRBV6-5 and TRBJ1-2, with D tentatively TRBD1 (6 bases). Trimming pared 6 bases from V and 4 bases from J, leaving 15 bases between. Germline V gene sequence: CDR1 MNHEY, CDR2 SVGAGI. The CDR3 consists of 14 residues. This CDR3 is CASRSRGHVYGYTF. The CDR3 DNA is TGTGCCAGCAGGTCCCGGGGGCATGTCTATGGCTACACCTTC.

This rearrangement joins TRBV10-1 to TRBJ2-1; possibly TRBD1 for D (5 bases). CDR1 and CDR2 from the germline V gene are WNHNN and SYGVQD (reference sequence). V dropped 3 bases and J dropped 7 bases, with 25 bases sitting between them. The CDR3 sequence is 18 residues long. CDR3 bases: TGCGCCAGCAGTGACCCCTTAGTCGGAGTCAGGGCAGGTAATGAGCAGTTCTTC. Its translation: CASSDPLVGVRAGNEQFF.

The J gene is TRBJ1-2, the V gene TRBV7-2; D unresolved. This CDR3 contains 11 residues. V was shortened by 6 bases and J by 5 bases, with 7 bases between the two germline ends. Germline-derived CDR1 and CDR2 are SGHTA and FQGNSA. CDR3 DNA: TGTGCCAGCAGTCTAGCGTATGGCTACACCTTC. Residues: CASSLAYGYTF.

The rearrangement uses TRBV18 and TRBJ2-1; TRBD2 matches 11 bases. CDR3 length: 15 amino acids. The V gene end was trimmed by 4 bases and the J gene end by 6 bases; junction bases not matched to a gene: 5. Looked up from germline, CDR1 is KGHSH and CDR2 is LQKENI. The chain's CDR3 is CASSRGLAGINEQFF. CDR3 in DNA: TGTGCCAGCTCACGAGGACTAGCGGGCATCAATGAGCAGTTCTTC.

This rearrangement joins TRBV4-2 to TRBJ2-7; D possibly corresponds to TRBD1 (5 bases). CDR1 LGHNA and CDR2 YNFKEQ come from the germline V gene. V lost 3 bases to trimming and J lost 6 bases, with 12 bases between them. CDR3 length equals 13 residues. Written as DNA, the CDR3 is TGTGCCAGCAGCCACGGAGCAGGGTTCGAGCAGTACTTC. Translation gives CASSHGAGFEQYF.

The chain uses TRBV9 and TRBJ2-2, with a tentative D call TRBD1 (6 bases). CDR3 length equals 13 residues. V was shortened by 3 bases and J by 6 bases, with 9 bases between the two germline ends. The germline V gene encodes CDR1 SGDLS and CDR2 YYNGEE. The CDR3 DNA reads TGTGCCAGCAGCGATCAGGGGTCCGGGGAGCTGTTTTTT. Its translation: CASSDQGSGELFF.

The chain couples TRBV2 to TRBJ1-1, with D tentatively TRBD1 (5 bases). The CDR3 consists of 15 residues. Trimming removed 2 bases at V and 4 bases at J, with 14 bases between. The germline V gene has CDR1 SNHLY and CDR2 FYNNEI. The CDR3 loop reads CASSELGGVGTEAFF. CDR3 sequence (DNA): TGTGCCAGCAGTGAATTGGGAGGGGTGGGCACTGAAGCTTTCTTT.

This clone has a single count. The gene calls are TRBV19 and TRBJ1-2; 10 positions agree with TRBD1. CDR3 length: 15 residues. The germline gives CDR1 LNHDA, CDR2 SQIVND (reference sequence). J was trimmed by 7 bases and V by 3 bases; bases with no gene match: 8. The CDR3 here is CASSMGTGAGGGYTF. CDR3 in DNA: TGTGCCAGTAGTATGGGGACAGGGGCAGGCGGTGGCTACACCTTC.

CDR3 DNA sequence: TGTGCCAGCTCCAACTTCGGGAACGAGCAGTACTTC. This gives the protein CASSNFGNEQYF. The rearrangement joins TRBV19 to TRBJ2-7, with D perhaps TRBD2 (5 bases). Per the germline V gene, CDR1 is LNHDA and CDR2 is SQIVND (reference sequence). The ends were cut back, 9 bases at V and 5 bases at J, with 14 bases in the middle. This CDR3 has 12 residues. Full variable domain (missing parts from reference TRBV19 and TRBJ2-7): DGGITQSPKYLFRKEGQNVTLSCEQNLNHDAMYWYRQDPGQGLRLIYYSQIVNDFQKGDIAEGYSVSREKKESFPLTVTSAQKNPTAFYLCASSNFGNEQYFGPGTRLTVT.

A single count supports this clone. V and J are TRBV7-8 and TRBJ1-2; 7 nucleotides agree with TRBD1. The germline CDR1 and CDR2 sequences are SGHVS and FQNEAQ. The junction had 4 bases not matched to a gene; V was cut back by 5 bases and J by 4 bases. The CDR3 loop spans 13 amino acids. CDR3 protein: CASSEGGSYGYTF. CDR3 DNA: TGTGCCAGCAGCGAAGGGGGCTCCTATGGCTACACCTTC.

The CDR3 bases are TGTGCCAGCAGTAAGGACAGGGTAGCCTACGAGCAGTACTTC. This encodes CASSKDRVAYEQYF. The chain has TRBV5-6 and TRBJ2-7; 8 bases match TRBD1. The CDR3 consists of 14 residues. With 5 bases clipped from V and 2 bases from J, the junction kept 6 bases outside the gene matches. Germline V gene sequence: CDR1 SGHDT, CDR2 YYEEEE.

V gene TRBV28 combines with J gene TRBJ1-1, with TRBD1 matching 7 bases. After removal of 3 bases from V and 1 base from J, the junction contained 8 bases not matched to a gene. This CDR3 has 16 residues. Germline loops: CDR1 MDHEN, CDR2 SYDVKM. In nucleotides, the CDR3 is TGTGCCAGCAGTTTGCATCAGGGGGTCGCGAACACTGAAGCTTTCTTT. This codes for CASSLHQGVANTEAFF.

The J gene is TRBJ1-6, the V gene TRBV3-1 (or the pseudogene TRBV3-2); D remains unclear. The ends were cut back, 0 bases at V and 10 bases at J, with 7 bases in the middle. The CDR3 contains 13 residues. CDR1 and CDR2 from the germline V gene are LGHDT and YNNKEL (reference sequence). CDR3 nucleotide sequence: TGTGCCAGCAGCCAAGATCCTGGATCACCCCTCCACTTT. It translates to CASSQDPGSPLHF.

The rearrangement uses TRBV12-3 or TRBV12-4 and TRBJ1-5, with TRBD1 matching 7 bases. The CDR3 spans 12 residues. The junction had 4 bases not matched to a gene; V was cut back by 6 bases and J by 8 bases. Written as DNA, the CDR3 is TGTGCCAGCAGACAGGGGTGGGAGCCCCAGCATTTT. Residues: CASRQGWEPQHF.

The V gene is TRBV24-1, the J gene TRBJ1-2, with TRBD1 matching over 10 bases. Germline-derived CDR1 and CDR2 are KGHDR and SFDVKD. Trimming at V came to 4 bases and at J to 4 bases, leaving 8 bases not matched to a gene. The CDR3 has 16 amino acids. The CDR3 here is CATSEGGTGAAYGYTF. CDR3 DNA: TGTGCCACCAGTGAGGGTGGGACAGGGGCGGCCTATGGCTACACCTTC.

The chain carries TRBV21-1 and TRBJ2-3; the table's D call, TRBD2, was not checked against the DNA. TRBV21-1 is given as a pseudogene. This CDR3 is 16 amino acids long. CDR3 sequence reads: CASSRWTSGVTDTQYF. The DNA for the CDR3 is TGTGCCAGCAGCCGTTGGACTAGCGGGGTCACAGATACGCAGTATTTT.

The V call is TRBV28, the J call TRBJ1-2; 9 nucleotides line up with TRBD1. The CDR3 consists of 15 residues. The ends lost 7 bases at V and 1 base at J; junction bases unmatched: 7. Germline lookup yields CDR1 MDHEN and CDR2 SYDVKM. CDR3 nucleotides: TGTGCCAGCAAGTGGGGACAGGGCAGTAACTATGGCTACACCTTC. It specifies CASKWGQGSNYGYTF.

The chain links TRBV7-2 to TRBJ2-2; tentatively, D is TRBD1 (5 bases). This CDR3 is 14 amino acids long. Trimming stripped 2 bases from V and 4 bases from J, with 8 bases between. Germline assignment: CDR1 SGHTA and CDR2 FQGNSA. The CDR3 DNA follows: TGTGCCAGCAGCTTATACCAGGGCACCGGGGAGCTGTTTTTT. It codes for CASSLYQGTGELFF.